This is a list of T cell receptor beta chains from one sample in a study of T cell changes during pregnancy in multiple sclerosis. The table came from immunoSEQ multiplex PCR; TCRdb's copy has only in-frame clones and leaves some out. The sample has about 28,000 clones, under 90% seen once. Sequenced here: CD4+ T cells from peripheral blood mononuclear cells, sampled in the first trimester of pregnancy. The receptor source for this set is a female donor in good health, enrolled as a control in a pregnancy study. The CDR3 runs from the conserved cysteine through the conserved F or W. Fields, in order: D gene, V gene, J gene, clone size, CDR3 DNA, CDR3 protein. A D gene is named only where the DNA matches it firmly. Clone size is given for some rows only: seen once, a few or many times, or a class if the clone is expanded.

>TRBD2|TRBV7-2|TRBJ2-5|.
TGTGCCAGCAGCCGACTAGCGGGGCAAGAGACCCAGTACTTC
CASSRLAGQETQYF
>TRBD1|TRBV5-8|TRBJ2-7|.
TGTGCCAGCAGCTTGGGGGGACAGGGGATCGGCGAGCAGTACTTC
CASSLGGQGIGEQYF
>TRBD1|TRBV7-2|TRBJ1-4|.
TGTGCCAGCAGCTTAGAAAGGACAGGGCCTGAAAAACTGTTTTTT
CASSLERTGPEKLFF
>TRBD2|TRBV28|TRBJ2-3|.
TGTGCCAGCAGTTTAGGCGGGGGGCCCTTTCAGACAGATACGCAGTATTTT
CASSLGGGPFQTDTQYF
>.|TRBV28|TRBJ1-1|once
TGTGCCAGCAGTTTGGGGGGGCAAGGCACTGAAGCTTTCTTT
CASSLGGQGTEAFF
>.|TRBV5-8|TRBJ2-5|.
TGTGCCAGCAGGCCCCTGGCTCAGGAGACCCAGTACTTC
CASRPLAQETQYF
>TRBD2|TRBV19|TRBJ2-1|.
TGTGCCAGTAGCAAAAGCGGGAGTTCCGACAATGAGCAGTTCTTC
CASSKSGSSDNEQFF
>TRBD2|TRBV7-9|TRBJ2-1|.
TGTGCCAGCAGCCCTCGGGTCGTTAGGCGGGAGGGCCCCTACAATGAGCAGTTCTTC
CASSPRVVRREGPYNEQFF
>.|TRBV7-2|TRBJ2-3|.
TGTGCCAGCAGCTTACTCCGGGGAAGGTTGACAGATACGCAGTATTTT
CASSLLRGRLTDTQYF
>TRBD2|TRBV28|TRBJ2-7|once
TGTGCCAGCAACAACAGACGGGCGGGTAGCGGGAGGTCCTACGAGCAGTACTTC
CASNNRRAGSGRSYEQYF
>.|TRBV4-3|TRBJ1-1|.
TGCGCCAGCAGCCCGAGTTCGAGGGATCTGAGGGAGGCTTTCTTT
CASSPSSRDLREAFF
>.|TRBV27|TRBJ2-1|.
TGTGCCAGCAGGCTGAGACAGGAGGACAATGAGCAGTTCTTC
CASRLRQEDNEQFF
>TRBD1|TRBV28|TRBJ1-1|.
TGTGCCAGCACCGCGACGGACAGGGCTGTAACTGAAGCTTTCTTT
CASTATDRAVTEAFF
>TRBD1|TRBV5-6|TRBJ2-2|.
TGTGCCAGCAGCCCTCGACAGGGGGCCGGGGAGCTGTTTTTT
CASSPRQGAGELFF
>TRBD1|TRBV7-2|TRBJ1-5|.
TGTGCCAGCAGCTCCCGACAGGGGGCTAGGCAGCCCCAGCATTTT
CASSSRQGARQPQHF
>.|TRBV6-5|TRBJ1-6|once
TGTGCCAGCAGTTACAATGCCAGGGATTCACCCCTCCACTTT
CASSYNARDSPLHF
>TRBD1|TRBV18|TRBJ1-2|.
TGTGCCAGCTCACCGAGACAGGGATCTAACTATGGCTACACCTTC
CASSPRQGSNYGYTF
>.|TRBV30|TRBJ2-2|.
TGTGCCTGGAGTCCCCTAAACCCGGAGGGGGAGCTGTTTTTT
CAWSPLNPEGELFF
>.|TRBV6-5|TRBJ2-1|.
TGTGCCAGCAGTTACGTAGGAGGGCCTTACAATGAGCAGTTCTTC
CASSYVGGPYNEQFF
>.|TRBV5-4|TRBJ2-1|.
TGTGCCAGCAGCCAGTACAATGAGCAGTTCTTC
CASSQYNEQFF
>.|TRBV29-1|TRBJ2-7|.
TGCAGCGGCCTCGTCCCATCAGGGGAAGTCCCCTACGAGCAGTACTTC
CSGLVPSGEVPYEQYF